Following are 29 T cell receptor beta chains from one sample sequenced in a study of blood T cells in healthy people across ages. Next came a second PCR, run for roughly 7 to 12 cycles, which used a sample-barcoded 5' primer along with a J-beta primer mix. A single record per CDR3 protein comes from TCRdb applying MiXCR to the 5' RACE reads. Seen here are some 1.4 million distinct CDR3 sequences, around 42% observed once, and the top ten hold approximately 7.9%. Sequencing input: blood. The receptors shown here come from a woman aged 18-30 years in good health.

V gene TRBV6-5 combines with J gene TRBJ1-1; 9 bases are shared with TRBD1. The CDR3 is 16 residues long. CDR1 MNHEY and CDR2 SVGAGI come from the germline V gene. Germline trimming cut 5 bases from V and 4 bases from J; bases unmatched to any gene: 11. The CDR3 region has the DNA TGTGCCAGCAGTAACCGGGACAGGGAAGCGGGCACTGAAGCTTTCTTT. Encoded protein: CASSNRDREAGTEAFF.

This chain joins TRBV24-1 and TRBJ2-3, with D perhaps TRBD2 (5 bases). V shed 3 bases and J shed 2 bases, with 14 bases lying between them. Per the germline V gene, CDR1 is KGHDR and CDR2 is SFDVKD. The CDR3 is 16 residues long. The CDR3 nucleotides read TGTGCCACCAGTGATGGTGGAGGAGGCCACACAGATACGCAGTATTTT. Protein: CATSDGGGGHTDTQYF.

This chain uses TRBV7-8 with TRBJ1-1; D gene uncertain. The V end was cut by 5 bases, the J end by 6 bases, with 16 bases between. Germline assignment: CDR1 SGHVS and CDR2 FQNEAQ. The CDR3 runs 14 residues. CDR3 sequence: CASSPGGRRAEAFF. The CDR3, as DNA: TGTGCCAGCAGCCCGGGAGGCAGGAGGGCTGAAGCTTTCTTT. Full variable domain (outside the CDR3, taken from reference TRBV7-8 and TRBJ1-1): GAGVSQSPRYKVAKRGQDVALRCDPISGHVSLFWYQQALGQGPEFLTYFQNEAQLDKSGLPSDRFFAERPEGSVSTLKIQRTQQEDSAVYLCASSPGGRRAEAFFGQGTRLTVV.

In its sample, this clonotype was seen a few times. This chain uses TRBV7-2 with TRBJ2-1; 10 bases are shared with TRBD2. Germline loops: CDR1 SGHTA, CDR2 FQGNSA. Germline trimming cut 5 bases from V and 7 bases from J; bases unmatched to any gene: 8. There are 15 residues in the CDR3. This CDR3 reads CASSPPSGGFNEQFF. CDR3 nucleotide sequence: TGTGCCAGCAGCCCACCTAGCGGGGGTTTTAATGAGCAGTTCTTC. The variable domain in full, with the rest retrieved from reference TRBV7-2 and TRBJ2-1, is GAGVSQSPSNKVTEKGKDVELRCDPISGHTALYWYRQSLGQGLEFLIYFQGNSAPDKSGLPSDRFSAERTGGSVSTLTIQRTQQEDSAVYLCASSPPSGGFNEQFFGPGTRLTVL.

This clonotype came up a few times. This chain links TRBV5-1 with TRBJ2-1, with 13 nucleotides matching TRBD2. The CDR3 runs to 16 residues. V shed 2 bases and J 7 bases; nucleotides not matched to a gene: 6. Germline CDR1 SGHRS, CDR2 YFSETQ. The chain's CDR3 is CASSLLAGGNGNEQFF. For the CDR3, the DNA is TGCGCCAGCAGCTTACTAGCGGGGGGGAATGGGAATGAGCAGTTCTTC.

The J gene is TRBJ2-4, the V gene TRBV12-3 or TRBV12-4, with 9 bases matching TRBD1. The closer fit of TRBJ2-7 to the DNA end suggests the J call may be wrong. The CDR3 length is 13 residues. In nucleotides, the CDR3 is TGTGCCAGCAACCGGGACAGGGTCCTCGAGCAGTACTTC. Amino acid sequence: CASNRDRVLEQYF.

This clonotype turned up a few times. This chain connects TRBV30 to TRBJ2-5; 11 bases map to TRBD2. V gave up 3 bases and J gave up 3 bases; unmatched junction bases: 6. This CDR3 contains 15 residues. Germline assignment: CDR1 GTSNPN and CDR2 SVGIG (reference sequence). CDR3 bases: TGTGCCTGGAGCGCCGGGACTAGCGGAAAAGAGACCCAGTACTTC. This sequence encodes CAWSAGTSGKETQYF. Full variable domain (outside the CDR3, taken from reference TRBV30 and TRBJ2-5): SQTIHQWPATLVQPVGSPLSLECTVEGTSNPNLYWYRQAAGRGLQLLFYSVGIGQISSEVPQNLSASRPQDRQFILSSKKLLLSDSGFYLCAWSAGTSGKETQYFGPGTRLLVL.

This clonotype came up a few times. The gene calls are TRBV11-2 and TRBJ2-3, with 8 bases matching TRBD1. CDR3 length: 16 residues. The junction had 7 bases not matched to a gene; V was cut back by 5 bases and J by 0 bases. CDR1 is SGHAT, CDR2 FQNNGV, per germline. The DNA of the CDR3 is TGTGCCAGCAGCCTACAGGGGGGCATTAGCACAGATACGCAGTATTTT. Protein product: CASSLQGGISTDTQYF.

This clonotype was seen a few times. A much more abundant neighbour one base away suggests this may be a read error. The genes are TRBV6-5 and TRBJ2-5, with no clear D. V lost 0 bases, J lost 5 bases, and 4 bases lay in between. This CDR3 has 12 amino acids. Germline values: CDR1 MNHEY, CDR2 SVGAGI. This chain's CDR3 is CASSYSHETQYF. CDR3 nucleotides: TGTGCCAGCAGTTACTCTCATGAGACCCAGTACTTC.

About this clonotype: A read error may be the cause here, since a much bigger clone is one base away. The gene calls are TRBV5-1 and TRBJ1-2, with D possibly matching TRBD1 (5 bases). V was trimmed by 3 bases and J by 6 bases, leaving 12 bases between them. The CDR3 is made up of 13 amino acids. CDR1 is SGHRS and CDR2 is YFSETQ in the germline V gene. The CDR3 DNA reads TGCGCCAGCAGCTGTGAGAGGGGCAATGGCTACACCTTC. It encodes CASSCERGNGYTF. The variable domain in full, with the rest retrieved from reference TRBV5-1 and TRBJ1-2, is KAGVTQTPRYLIKTRGQQVTLSCSPISGHRSVSWYQQTPGQGLQFLFEYFSETQRNKGNFPGRFSGRQFSNSRSEMNVSTLELGDSALYLCASSCERGNGYTFGSGTRLTVV.

DNA for the CDR3: TGTGCCAGCAGTGAAGCGACAGGGTCTACCTATGGCTACACCTTC. Translated: CASSEATGSTYGYTF. The J gene is TRBJ1-2, the V gene TRBV6-1, with 7 bases fitting TRBD1. Per germline, CDR1 MNHNS and CDR2 SASEGT. V trimming: 0 bases; J trimming: 4 bases; junction bases outside the gene matches: 5. The CDR3 extends over 15 amino acids.

V gene TRBV20-1 combines with J gene TRBJ2-1; 10 bases match TRBD2. The V and J ends lost 6 bases and 8 bases, in that order; junction bases with no gene match: 7. CDR3 length: 13 amino acids. Germline V gives CDR1 DFQATT, CDR2 SNEGSKA (reference sequence). The CDR3 here is CSATLAGAHEQFF. CDR3 sequence (DNA): TGCAGTGCAACCCTAGCGGGAGCCCATGAGCAGTTCTTC.

This clonotype was seen repeatedly, ten times or more. V gene TRBV24-1 combines with J gene TRBJ2-3, with 7 bases fitting TRBD1. Trimming took 4 bases from V and 2 from J; bases not matched to a gene: 8. The CDR3 consists of 16 residues. Germline values: CDR1 KGHDR, CDR2 SFDVKD. CDR3 nucleotides: TGTGCCACCAGTGACTTACGGGACAGTCACACAGATACGCAGTATTTT. Amino acid sequence: CATSDLRDSHTDTQYF.

The table lists this clonotype with a few counts. The chain employs TRBV29-1 and TRBJ1-2; 7 bases map to TRBD1. The J segment lost 3 bases and the V segment lost 5 bases, leaving 6 bases of the junction unmatched. The CDR3 length is 13 residues. The germline gives CDR1 SQVTM, CDR2 ANQGSEA. The CDR3 bases are TGCAGCGTTACGGACAGGCGACACTATGGCTACACCTTC. It translates to CSVTDRRHYGYTF.

This clonotype was picked up one time. The rearrangement uses TRBV4-2 and TRBJ1-4, with D possibly matching TRBD1 (5 bases). This CDR3 contains 14 residues. Trimming shortened V by 8 bases and J by 8 bases, and 18 bases separated the two germline ends. CDR1 and CDR2 from the germline V gene are LGHNA and YNFKEQ. In DNA, the CDR3 is TGTGCCAGCGGGGGGAGGCAGGGTGAGGAAAAACTGTTTTTT. Its protein is CASGGRQGEEKLFF.

This clonotype was observed a single time. V and J are TRBV3-1 and TRBJ2-1; D gene uncertain. The CDR3 runs to 13 residues. The germline CDR1 and CDR2 sequences are LGHDT and YNNKEL (reference sequence). Deletions cut 1 base from V and 12 bases from J, with 13 bases between. DNA of the CDR3: TGTGCCAGCAGCCAAGGGCGGCTAGGTAGGCAGTTCTTC. Residues: CASSQGRLGRQFF.

The chain recombines TRBV20-1 with TRBJ2-1; TRBD2 aligns across 8 bases. Trimming removed 6 bases from V and 0 bases from J; junction bases left unmatched: 7. Per germline, CDR1 DFQATT and CDR2 SNEGSKA (reference sequence). This CDR3 is 15 amino acids long. The CDR3: CSARQAGGSYNEQFF. CDR3 nucleotides: TGCAGTGCCCGGCAGGCGGGGGGCTCCTACAATGAGCAGTTCTTC.

This clonotype was observed a handful of times. V usage is TRBV5-1 and J usage is TRBJ2-3; the D gene is possibly TRBD2 (7 bases). The CDR3 is 15 residues long. Germline CDR1 and CDR2: SGHRS and YFSETQ. Trimming stripped 5 bases from V and 2 bases from J, with 15 bases between. CDR3 in amino acids: CASSFGGTITDTQYF. Written as DNA, the CDR3 is TGCGCCAGCAGTTTCGGGGGGACAATCACAGATACGCAGTATTTT. Looking up the rest from reference TRBV5-1 and TRBJ2-3 gives the full variable domain: KAGVTQTPRYLIKTRGQQVTLSCSPISGHRSVSWYQQTPGQGLQFLFEYFSETQRNKGNFPGRFSGRQFSNSRSEMNVSTLELGDSALYLCASSFGGTITDTQYFGPGTRLTVL.

This clonotype was detected only a few times. V usage is TRBV27 and J usage is TRBJ1-6; the match to TRBD1 covers 7 bases. The CDR3 has 14 amino acids. CDR1 and CDR2 (germline): MNHEY, SMNVEV (reference sequence). J was trimmed by 5 bases and V by 4 bases; bases with no gene match: 2. The DNA for the CDR3 is TGTGCCAGCAGTTACGGGACAGATAATTCACCCCTCCACTTT. The encoded protein is CASSYGTDNSPLHF.

This clonotype turned up a few times. The V and J genes are TRBV12-3 or TRBV12-4 and TRBJ2-7; D is possibly TRBD1 or TRBD2 (5 bases each). The ends were cut back, 6 bases at V and 1 base at J, with 13 bases in the middle. The length of the CDR3 is 14 residues. DNA of the CDR3: TGTGCCAGCAGCTCAGGGTGGGGGTCCTACGAGCAGTACTTC. The encoded protein is CASSSGWGSYEQYF.

The V gene is TRBV4-1, the J gene TRBJ2-5; D not certain. From germline, CDR1 is MGHRA and CDR2 YSYEKL. Deletions cut 0 bases from V and 11 bases from J, with 19 bases between. There are 15 residues in the CDR3. In nucleotides, the CDR3 is TGCGCCAGCAGCCAAGACCAAGGTCTTACCCATGAGCAGTACTTC. This codes for CASSQDQGLTHEQYF.

This clonotype was counted between two and nine times. The chain has TRBV20-1 and TRBJ2-7; TRBD1 is a possible D gene (5 bases). The V gene's germline CDR1 is DFQATT and CDR2 SNEGSKA (reference sequence). Trimming pared 6 bases from V and 3 bases from J, leaving 18 bases between. This CDR3 contains 14 residues. The CDR3 nucleotides are TGCAGTGCCCCCCGGTCGGAACAGGACTACGAGCAGTACTTC. Its translation: CSAPRSEQDYEQYF.

The chain combines TRBV3-1 with TRBJ1-1; D possibly corresponds to TRBD1 (6 bases). The CDR3 contains 11 residues. The germline CDR1 and CDR2 sequences are LGHDT and YNNKEL (reference sequence). V lost 9 bases and J 12 bases, leaving 17 bases between the germline ends. CDR3 amino acids: CASGEQGLSFF. In DNA, the CDR3 is TGTGCCAGTGGTGAACAGGGACTGTCTTTCTTT.

The rearrangement links TRBV6-2 or TRBV6-3 to TRBJ2-5; 10 nucleotides align to TRBD2. The J call is doubtful: the DNA matches TRBJ2-7 better. Looked up from germline, CDR1 is MNHEY and CDR2 is SVGEGT. The CDR3 spans 15 residues. CDR3 bases: TGTGCCAGCAGAGAACTAGCGGGATATCTCTACGAGCAGTACTTC. This sequence encodes CASRELAGYLYEQYF.

This chain links TRBV30 with TRBJ2-5, with 16 bases fitting TRBD2. From germline, CDR1 is GTSNPN and CDR2 SVGIG (reference sequence). The CDR3 loop spans 14 amino acids. Trimming took 5 bases from V and 11 from J; bases not matched to a gene: 8. CDR3 coding DNA: TGTGCCTGGGGGACTAGCGGGGGGGCTAATGAGCAGTACTTC. Residues: CAWGTSGGANEQYF.

This chain uses TRBV3-1 with TRBJ2-7; 7 bases are shared with TRBD1. With 4 bases clipped from V and 6 bases from J, the junction kept 6 bases outside the gene matches. The CDR3 length is 13 residues. The germline gives CDR1 LGHDT, CDR2 YNNKEL (reference sequence). The CDR3 spells CASSLGTATEQYF. The CDR3 coding sequence is TGTGCCAGCAGCCTCGGGACAGCCACCGAGCAGTACTTC.

The V and J genes are TRBV28 and TRBJ2-2; D unresolved. V was shortened by 6 bases and J by 5 bases, with 16 bases between the two germline ends. This CDR3 region has 15 residues. CDR1 is MDHEN and CDR2 is SYDVKM in the germline V gene. For the CDR3, the DNA is TGTGCCAGCAGCCGTTATGGGGTTTCAACCGGGGAGCTGTTTTTT. Translated: CASSRYGVSTGELFF. Based on the CDR3 plus reference TRBV28 and TRBJ2-2, the full variable domain is DVKVTQSSRYLVKRTGEKVFLECVQDMDHENMFWYRQDPGLGLRLIYFSYDVKMKEKGDIPEGYSVSREKKERFSLILESASTNQTSMYLCASSRYGVSTGELFFGEGSRLTVL.

The CDR3 nucleotides read TGTGCCACCAGTCCCCGGGACAGTAACAATGAGCAGTTCTTC. The encoded protein is CATSPRDSNNEQFF. The chain carries TRBV24-1 and TRBJ2-1; TRBD1 agrees at 7 bases. In germline, CDR1 is KGHDR, CDR2 SFDVKD. This CDR3 region has 14 residues. V shed 6 bases, J shed 5 bases, and the junction held 6 bases outside the gene matches.

As for this clonotype: The junction and the germline gene differ at one end; a read error may be behind it. The rearrangement links TRBV5-6 to TRBJ2-1; TRBD1 or TRBD2 may be the D gene (5 bases each). The germline V gene has CDR1 SGHDT and CDR2 YYEEEE. CDR3 length equals 14 residues. The CDR3 protein is CASSLRGPDNAQFF. The CDR3 DNA follows: TGTGCCAGCAGCTTGAGGGGACCGGACAATGCGCAGTTCTTC.